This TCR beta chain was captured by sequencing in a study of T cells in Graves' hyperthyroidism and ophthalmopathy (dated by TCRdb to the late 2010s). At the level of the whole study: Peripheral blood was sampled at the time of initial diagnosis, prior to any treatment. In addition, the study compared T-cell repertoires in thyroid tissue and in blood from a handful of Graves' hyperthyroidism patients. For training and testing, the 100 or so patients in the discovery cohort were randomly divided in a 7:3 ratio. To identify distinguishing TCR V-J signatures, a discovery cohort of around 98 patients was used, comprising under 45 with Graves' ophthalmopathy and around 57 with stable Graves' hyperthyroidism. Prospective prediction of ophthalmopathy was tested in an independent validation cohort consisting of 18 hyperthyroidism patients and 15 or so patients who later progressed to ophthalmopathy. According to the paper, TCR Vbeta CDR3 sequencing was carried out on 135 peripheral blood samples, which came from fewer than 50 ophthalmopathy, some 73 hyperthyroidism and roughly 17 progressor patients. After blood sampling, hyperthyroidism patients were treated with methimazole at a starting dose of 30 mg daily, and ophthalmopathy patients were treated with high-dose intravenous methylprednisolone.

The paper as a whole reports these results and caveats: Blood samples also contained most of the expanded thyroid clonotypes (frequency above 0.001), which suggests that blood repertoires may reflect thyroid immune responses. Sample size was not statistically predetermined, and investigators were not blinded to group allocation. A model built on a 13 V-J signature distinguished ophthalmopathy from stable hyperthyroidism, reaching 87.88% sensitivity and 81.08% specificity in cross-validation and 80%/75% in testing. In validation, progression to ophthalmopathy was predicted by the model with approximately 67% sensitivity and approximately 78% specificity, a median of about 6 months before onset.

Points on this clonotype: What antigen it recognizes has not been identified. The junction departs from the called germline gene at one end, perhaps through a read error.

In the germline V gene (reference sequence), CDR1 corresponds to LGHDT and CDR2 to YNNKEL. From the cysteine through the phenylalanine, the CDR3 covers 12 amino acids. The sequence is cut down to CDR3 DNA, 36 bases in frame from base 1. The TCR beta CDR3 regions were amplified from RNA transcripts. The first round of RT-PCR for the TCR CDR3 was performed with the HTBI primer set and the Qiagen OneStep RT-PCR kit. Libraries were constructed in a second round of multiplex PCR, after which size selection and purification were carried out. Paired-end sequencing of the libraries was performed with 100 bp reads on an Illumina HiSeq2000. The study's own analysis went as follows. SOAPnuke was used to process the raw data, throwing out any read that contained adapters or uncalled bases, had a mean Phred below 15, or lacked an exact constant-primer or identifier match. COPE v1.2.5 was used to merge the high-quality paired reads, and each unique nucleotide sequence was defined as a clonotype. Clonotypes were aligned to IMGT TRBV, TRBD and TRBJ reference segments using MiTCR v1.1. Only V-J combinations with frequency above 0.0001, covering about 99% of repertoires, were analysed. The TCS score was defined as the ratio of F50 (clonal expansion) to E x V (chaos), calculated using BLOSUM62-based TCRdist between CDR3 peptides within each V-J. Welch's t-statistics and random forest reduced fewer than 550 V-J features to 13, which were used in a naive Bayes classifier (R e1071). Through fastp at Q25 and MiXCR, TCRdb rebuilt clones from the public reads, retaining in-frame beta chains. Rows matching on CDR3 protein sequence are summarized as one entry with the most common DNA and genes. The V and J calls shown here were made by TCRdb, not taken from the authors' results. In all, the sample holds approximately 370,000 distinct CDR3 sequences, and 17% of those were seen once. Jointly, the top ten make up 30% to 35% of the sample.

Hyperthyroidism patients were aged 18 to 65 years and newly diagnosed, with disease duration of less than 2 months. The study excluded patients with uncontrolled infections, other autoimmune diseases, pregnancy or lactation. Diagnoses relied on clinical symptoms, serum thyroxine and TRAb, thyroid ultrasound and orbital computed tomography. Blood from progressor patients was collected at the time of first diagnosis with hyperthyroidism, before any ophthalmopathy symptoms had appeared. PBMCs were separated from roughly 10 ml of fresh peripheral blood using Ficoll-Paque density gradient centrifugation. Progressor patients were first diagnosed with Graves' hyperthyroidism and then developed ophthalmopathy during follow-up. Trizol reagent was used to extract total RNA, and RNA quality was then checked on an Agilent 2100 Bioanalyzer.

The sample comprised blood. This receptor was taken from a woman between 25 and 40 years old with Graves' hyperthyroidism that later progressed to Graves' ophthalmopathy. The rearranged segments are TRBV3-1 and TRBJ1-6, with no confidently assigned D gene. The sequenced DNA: TGTGCCAGCAACCAAGGTCATTCACCCCTCCACTTT. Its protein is CASNQGHSPLHF.